A single count supports the clone carrying this T cell receptor (beta chain). This sample is part of a study of neoadjuvant anti-PD-1 for oral cavity cancer. Profiled with immunoSEQ multiplex PCR; TCRdb holds only in-frame clones, not every one. The table lists some 33,000 clones, roughly 89% of them singletons, with 3.5% in the top ten. The input for sequencing was PBMCs, taken before nivolumab (anti-PD-1) treatment. The sequence was collected from a person aged 35 to 85 with oral cavity squamous cell carcinoma.

CDR3 region: CAWSAVRGTGGLRNTEAFF. CDR3 nucleotides: TGTGCCTGGAGTGCCGTTCGGGGGACAGGGGGTCTGAGGAACACTGAAGCTTTCTTT. The V and J genes are TRBV30 and TRBJ1-1; 11 bases agree with TRBD1. Germline V gene sequence: CDR1 GTSNPN, CDR2 SVGIG (reference sequence). With V trimmed by 1 base and J by 1 base, 14 bases remained unmatched. CDR3 length equals 19 residues.